One sample yielded the 17 T cell receptor beta chains listed below, sequenced in a study of CD8+ T cells in alopecia areata. RNA was isolated and reverse transcribed to cDNA, the sequencing template. TCRdb's copy holds only in-frame clones and misses some; the assay was immunoSEQ multiplex PCR. Of about 150,000 clones in the sample, 50% to 60% were seen once. Specimen: CD4+ T cells sorted from blood. The receptor source for this set is a human donor in good health.

The chain recombines TRBV10-2 with TRBJ2-7; D uncertain. The CDR3 is 11 amino acids. CDR1 is WSHSY and CDR2 is SAAADI in the germline V gene. V was trimmed by 1 base and J by 12 bases, leaving 10 bases between them. CDR3 nucleotide sequence: TGCGCCAGCAGTGAGTACTTTACGCTGTACTTC. Translation: CASSEYFTLYF.

The chain has TRBV6-5 and TRBJ2-1, with D perhaps matching TRBD2 (6 bases). CDR1 MNHEY and CDR2 SVGAGI come from the germline V gene. Trimming took off 5 bases at V and 7 bases at J, with 9 bases between the two ends. CDR3 length: 12 amino acids. This CDR3 is CASSREQNEQFF. The CDR3 DNA reads TGTGCCAGCAGTCGGGAGCAGAATGAGCAGTTCTTC.

The CDR3 nucleotides read TGTGCCAGCAGCCAAACAGGGGGCAATCAGCCCCAGCATTTT. Amino acids: CASSQTGGNQPQHF. This chain links TRBV6-5 with TRBJ1-5; 7 nucleotides line up with TRBD1. The trim removed 6 bases at V and 2 bases at J, leaving 4 bases unmatched. This CDR3 is built from 14 residues. Germline lookup yields CDR1 MNHEY and CDR2 SVGAGI.

CDR3 sequence (DNA): TGTGCCAGCAGCTTGGGCGGAGCCCGTCAAGAGACCCAGTACTTC. It is translated as CASSLGGARQETQYF. The chain recombines TRBV5-4 with TRBJ2-5; D unresolved. The CDR3 sequence is 15 residues long. The V gene lost 0 bases and the J gene lost 2 bases, with 11 bases spanning the gap. Germline CDR1 is SGHNT and CDR2 is YYREEE (reference sequence). The variable domain in full, completed from reference TRBV5-4 and TRBJ2-5, reads ETGVTQSPTHLIKTRGQQVTLRCSSQSGHNTVSWYQQALGQGPQFIFQYYREEENGRGNFPPRFSGLQFPNYSSELNVNALELDDSALYLCASSLGGARQETQYFGPGTRLLVL.

This rearrangement joins TRBV29-1 to TRBJ1-1, with 7 bases fitting TRBD1. From germline, CDR1 is SQVTM and CDR2 ANQGSEA. V trimming: 8 bases; J trimming: 0 bases; junction bases outside the gene matches: 12. The CDR3 totals 15 residues. The CDR3 nucleotides read TGCAGCACACATGTGGACAGGCGTTTGAACACTGAAGCTTTCTTT. Protein: CSTHVDRRLNTEAFF.

This clone showed up just a few times. A clone one base away is much larger, so this may be a read error. Other DNA sequences in this specimen translate into the identical CDR3. V usage is TRBV7-9 and J usage is TRBJ2-6; D gene ambiguous. CDR1 SEHNR and CDR2 FQNEAQ come from the germline V gene (reference sequence). The CDR3 is made up of 14 amino acids. Trimming left V 1 base short and J 0 bases short, with 1 base between. CDR3 in DNA: TGTGCCAGCAGCTTAGGCTCTGGGGCCAACGTCCTGACTTTC. It encodes CASSLGSGANVLTF.

The chain joins TRBV29-1 to TRBJ2-5, with a possible D match to TRBD1 (6 bases). CDR3 length equals 14 residues. Per germline, CDR1 SQVTM and CDR2 ANQGSEA. The V end lost 3 bases, the J end lost 2 bases, and 13 bases lay between the germline ends. The CDR3 nucleotides are TGCAGCGTTGATGAGGGGGAATTTCAAGAGACCCAGTACTTC. Protein product: CSVDEGEFQETQYF.

This clone has just a few counts. This rearrangement joins TRBV28 to TRBJ1-5; D ambiguous. The V gene's germline CDR1 is MDHEN and CDR2 SYDVKM. The CDR3 sequence is 14 residues long. The V end was cut by 5 bases, the J end by 7 bases, with 15 bases between. CDR3 protein: CASSASRPSQPQHF. The DNA of the CDR3 is TGTGCCAGCAGTGCCTCCAGGCCCTCGCAGCCCCAGCATTTT.

This sequence joins TRBV29-1 and TRBJ1-1; perhaps TRBD1 as D (6 bases). Trimming took off 7 bases at V and 1 base at J, with 13 bases between the two ends. The CDR3 has 13 residues. Per the germline V gene, CDR1 is SQVTM and CDR2 is ANQGSEA. The CDR3 sequence is CSGKTGTNTEAFF. The CDR3 coding sequence is TGCAGCGGAAAAACAGGGACGAACACTGAAGCTTTCTTT.

The V call is TRBV2, the J call TRBJ1-5; the D is unclear. V was cut by 10 bases and J by 5 bases, with 15 bases left in between. The CDR3 is 13 residues long. Per the germline V gene, CDR1 is SNHLY and CDR2 is FYNNEI. The CDR3 reads CATQTRADQPQHF. The CDR3 coding sequence is TGTGCCACCCAAACCCGGGCGGATCAGCCCCAGCATTTT.

About this clone itself: Other DNA sequences of this sample code for an identical CDR3. This chain connects TRBV29-1 to TRBJ2-7, with D perhaps TRBD1 (5 bases). The germline CDR1 and CDR2 sequences are SQVTM and ANQGSEA. This CDR3 spans 12 amino acids. The CDR3 sequence: CSVLDNTYEQYF. For the CDR3, the DNA is TGCAGTGTGTTGGACAATACCTACGAGCAGTACTTC.

This chain joins TRBV25-1 and TRBJ1-2; D is unclear. The CDR3 runs to 12 residues. Germline V lookup: CDR1 MGHDK, CDR2 SYGVNS. Trimming removed 3 bases at V and 6 bases at J, with 8 bases between. In DNA, the CDR3 is TGTGCCAGCAGTGATTACGCGGATGGCTACACCTTC. Its protein product is CASSDYADGYTF.

J is TRBJ2-2 and V is TRBV29-1, with TRBD1 matching 9 bases. The CDR3 consists of 16 residues. Trimming took 7 bases from V and 6 from J; bases not matched to a gene: 15. Germline-derived CDR1 and CDR2 are SQVTM and ANQGSEA. This CDR3 is CSDPKLRDRVPGELFF. In DNA, the CDR3 is TGCAGCGACCCAAAGCTCCGGGACAGGGTTCCCGGGGAGCTGTTTTTT.

The chain is built from TRBV28 and TRBJ1-2, with D unclear. V shed 3 bases and J shed 8 bases, with 10 bases lying between them. This CDR3 is 12 amino acids long. The germline CDR1 and CDR2 sequences are MDHEN and SYDVKM. This chain's CDR3 is CASSFSSGGYTF. In nucleotides, the CDR3 is TGTGCCAGCAGTTTCTCTTCAGGCGGCTACACCTTC.

The chain is built from TRBV5-1 and TRBJ2-1; D remains unclear. With 0 bases removed from V and 5 bases from J, the gap between germline ends came to 15 bases. The CDR3 is 16 amino acids. Germline V gives CDR1 SGHRS, CDR2 YFSETQ. CDR3 nucleotide sequence: TGCGCCAGCAGCTTGGCCGGAATGGGCAGAGACAATGAGCAGTTCTTC. Protein: CASSLAGMGRDNEQFF.

The V and J genes are TRBV4-1 and TRBJ1-4; 10 bases map to TRBD1. CDR1 and CDR2 (germline): MGHRA, YSYEKL. With 4 bases clipped from V and 5 bases from J, the junction kept 1 base outside the gene matches. The CDR3 runs 14 residues. As DNA, the CDR3 is TGCGCCAGCAGCCTGGGACAGGGGAATGAAAAACTGTTTTTT. Its translation: CASSLGQGNEKLFF.

CDR3: CSVMTGTTGGYTF. Written as DNA, the CDR3 is TGCAGCGTGATGACAGGGACCACTGGAGGCTACACCTTC. V is TRBV29-1 and J is TRBJ1-2; the match to TRBD1 covers 7 bases. V gave up 6 bases and J gave up 8 bases; unmatched junction bases: 12. The CDR3 is made up of 13 amino acids. Germline V lookup: CDR1 SQVTM, CDR2 ANQGSEA.